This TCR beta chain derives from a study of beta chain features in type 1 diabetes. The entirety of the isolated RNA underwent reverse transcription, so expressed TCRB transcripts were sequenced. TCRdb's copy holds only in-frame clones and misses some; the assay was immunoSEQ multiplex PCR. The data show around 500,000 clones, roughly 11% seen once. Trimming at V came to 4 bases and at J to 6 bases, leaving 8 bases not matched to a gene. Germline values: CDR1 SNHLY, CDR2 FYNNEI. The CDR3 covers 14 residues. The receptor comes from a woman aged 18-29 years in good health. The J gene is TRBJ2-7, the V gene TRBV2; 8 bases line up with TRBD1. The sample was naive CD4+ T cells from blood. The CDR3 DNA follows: TGTGCCAGCAGTGTGGACAGGGTGACTGGCGAGCAGTACGTC. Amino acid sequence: CASSVDRVTGEQYV.